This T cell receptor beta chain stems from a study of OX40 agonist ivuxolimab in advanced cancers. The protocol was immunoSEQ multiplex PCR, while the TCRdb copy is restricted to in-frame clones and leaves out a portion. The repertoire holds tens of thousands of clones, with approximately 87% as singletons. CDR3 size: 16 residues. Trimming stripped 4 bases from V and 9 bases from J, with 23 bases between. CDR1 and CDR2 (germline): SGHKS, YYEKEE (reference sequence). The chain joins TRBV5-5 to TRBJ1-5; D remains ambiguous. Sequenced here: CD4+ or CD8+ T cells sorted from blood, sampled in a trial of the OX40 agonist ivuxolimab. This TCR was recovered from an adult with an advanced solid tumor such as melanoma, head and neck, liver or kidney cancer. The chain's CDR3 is CASSLSTGSAAAPQHF. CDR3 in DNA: TGTGCCAGCAGCCTATCGACCGGGTCAGCGGCAGCGCCCCAGCATTTT.